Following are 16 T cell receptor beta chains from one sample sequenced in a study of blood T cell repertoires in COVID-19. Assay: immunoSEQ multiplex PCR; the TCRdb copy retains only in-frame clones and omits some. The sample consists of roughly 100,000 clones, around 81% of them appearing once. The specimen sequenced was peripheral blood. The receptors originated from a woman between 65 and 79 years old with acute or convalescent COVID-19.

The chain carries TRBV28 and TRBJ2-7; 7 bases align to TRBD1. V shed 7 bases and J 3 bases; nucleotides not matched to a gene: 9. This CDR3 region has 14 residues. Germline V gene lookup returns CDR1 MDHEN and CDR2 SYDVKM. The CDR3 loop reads CASMKKGQNYEQYF. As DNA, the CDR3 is TGTGCCAGCATGAAGAAGGGACAGAACTACGAGCAGTACTTC. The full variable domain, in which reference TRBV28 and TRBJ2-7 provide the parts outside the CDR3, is DVKVTQSSRYLVKRTGEKVFLECVQDMDHENMFWYRQDPGLGLRLIYFSYDVKMKEKGDIPEGYSVSREKKERFSLILESASTNQTSMYLCASMKKGQNYEQYFGPGTRLTVT.

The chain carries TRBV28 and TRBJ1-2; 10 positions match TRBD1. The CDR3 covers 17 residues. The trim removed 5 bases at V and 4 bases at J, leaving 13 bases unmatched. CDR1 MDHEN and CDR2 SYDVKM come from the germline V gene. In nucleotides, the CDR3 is TGTGCCAGCAGTCAGATCATCCGGGACAGGGGCAGCTATGGCTACACCTTC. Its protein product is CASSQIIRDRGSYGYTF.

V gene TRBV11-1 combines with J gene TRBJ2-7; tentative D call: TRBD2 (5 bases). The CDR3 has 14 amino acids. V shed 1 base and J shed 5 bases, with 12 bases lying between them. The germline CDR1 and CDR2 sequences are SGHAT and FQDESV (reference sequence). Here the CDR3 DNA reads TGTGCCAGCAGCTTAGAGCATACCGGGGACGAGCAGTACTTC. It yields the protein CASSLEHTGDEQYF.

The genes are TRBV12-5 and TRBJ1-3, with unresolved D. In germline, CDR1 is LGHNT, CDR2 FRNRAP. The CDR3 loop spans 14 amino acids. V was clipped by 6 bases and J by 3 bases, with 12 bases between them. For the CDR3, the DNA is TGTGCTAGTGGGCCCCCCCGGGGTGGAAACACCATATATTTT. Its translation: CASGPPRGGNTIYF.

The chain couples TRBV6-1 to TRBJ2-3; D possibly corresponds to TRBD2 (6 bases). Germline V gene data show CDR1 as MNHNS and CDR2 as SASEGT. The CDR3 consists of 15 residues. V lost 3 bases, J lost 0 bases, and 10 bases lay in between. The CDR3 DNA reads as TGTGCCAGCAGTGAGTTTCTAGCGAGCACAGATACGCAGTATTTT. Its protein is CASSEFLASTDTQYF.

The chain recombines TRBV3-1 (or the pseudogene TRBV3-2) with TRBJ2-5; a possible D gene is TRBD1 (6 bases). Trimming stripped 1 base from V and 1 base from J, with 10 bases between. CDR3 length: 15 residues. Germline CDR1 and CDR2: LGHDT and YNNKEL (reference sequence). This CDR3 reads CASSQGTDSQETQYF. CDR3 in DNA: TGTGCCAGCAGCCAAGGGACAGACTCCCAAGAGACCCAGTACTTC.

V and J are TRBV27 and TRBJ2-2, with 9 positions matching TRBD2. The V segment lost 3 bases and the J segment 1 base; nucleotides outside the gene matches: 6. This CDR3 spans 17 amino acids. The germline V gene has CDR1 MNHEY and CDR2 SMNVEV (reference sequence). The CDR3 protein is CASSLLAGYQNTGELFF. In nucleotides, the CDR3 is TGTGCCAGCAGTTTGCTAGCGGGGTACCAGAACACCGGGGAGCTGTTTTTT.

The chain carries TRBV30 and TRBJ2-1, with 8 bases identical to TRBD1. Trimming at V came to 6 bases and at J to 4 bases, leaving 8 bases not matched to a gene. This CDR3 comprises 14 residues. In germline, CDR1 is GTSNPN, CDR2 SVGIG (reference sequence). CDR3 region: CACTKRTGYNEQFF. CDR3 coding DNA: TGTGCCTGCACAAAACGGACAGGGTACAATGAGCAGTTCTTC.

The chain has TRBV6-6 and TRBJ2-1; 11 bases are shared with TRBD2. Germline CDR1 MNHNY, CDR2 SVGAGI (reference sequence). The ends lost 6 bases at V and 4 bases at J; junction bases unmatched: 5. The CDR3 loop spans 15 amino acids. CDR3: CASSPTSGGYNEQFF. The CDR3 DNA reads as TGTGCCAGCAGCCCTACTAGCGGGGGATACAATGAGCAGTTCTTC.

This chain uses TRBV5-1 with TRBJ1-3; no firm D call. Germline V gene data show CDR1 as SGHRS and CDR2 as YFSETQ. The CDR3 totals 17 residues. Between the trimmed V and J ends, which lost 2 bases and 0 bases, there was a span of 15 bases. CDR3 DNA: TGCGCCAGCAGCTTCCCCCATGACGGGAGCTCTGGAAACACCATATATTTT. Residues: CASSFPHDGSSGNTIYF.

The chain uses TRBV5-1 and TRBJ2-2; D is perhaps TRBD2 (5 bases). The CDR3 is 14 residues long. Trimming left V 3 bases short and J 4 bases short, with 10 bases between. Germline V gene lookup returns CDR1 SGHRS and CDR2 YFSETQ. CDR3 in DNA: TGCGCCAGCAGCTGGGAGTCCGCCACCGGGGAGCTGTTTTTT. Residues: CASSWESATGELFF.

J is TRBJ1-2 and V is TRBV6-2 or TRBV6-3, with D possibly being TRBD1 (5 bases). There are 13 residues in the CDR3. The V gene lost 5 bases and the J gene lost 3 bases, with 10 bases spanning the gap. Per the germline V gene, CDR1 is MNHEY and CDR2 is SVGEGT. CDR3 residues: CASSPGRYYGYTF. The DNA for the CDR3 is TGTGCCAGCAGTCCAGGGCGCTACTATGGCTACACCTTC.

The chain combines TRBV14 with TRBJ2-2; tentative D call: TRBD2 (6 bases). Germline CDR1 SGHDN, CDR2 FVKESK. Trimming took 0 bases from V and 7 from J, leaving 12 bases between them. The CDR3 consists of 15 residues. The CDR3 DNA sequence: TGTGCCAGCAGCCAAGAGCGGCGGGGCTACGGGGAGCTGTTTTTT. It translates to CASSQERRGYGELFF.

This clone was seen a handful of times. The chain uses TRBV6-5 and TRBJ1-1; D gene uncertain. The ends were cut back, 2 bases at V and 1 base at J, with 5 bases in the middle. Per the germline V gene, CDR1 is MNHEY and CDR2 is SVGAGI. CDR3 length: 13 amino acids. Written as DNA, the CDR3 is TGTGCCAGCAGTTACGAGGAGAACACTGAAGCTTTCTTT. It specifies CASSYEENTEAFF.

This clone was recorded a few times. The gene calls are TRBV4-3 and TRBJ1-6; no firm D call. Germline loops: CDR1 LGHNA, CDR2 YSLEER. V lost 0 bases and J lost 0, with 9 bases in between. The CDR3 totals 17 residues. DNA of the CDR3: TGCGCCAGCAGCCAAGATGAGGAGCTCTCCTATAATTCACCCCTCCACTTT. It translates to CASSQDEELSYNSPLHF.

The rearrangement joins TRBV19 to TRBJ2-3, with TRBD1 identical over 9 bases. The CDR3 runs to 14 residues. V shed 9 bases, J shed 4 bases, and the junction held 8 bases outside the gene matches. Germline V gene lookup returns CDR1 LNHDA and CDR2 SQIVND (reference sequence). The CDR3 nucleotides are TGTGCCAGCGCCGGGACAGGGCTGGCAGATACGCAGTATTTT. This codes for CASAGTGLADTQYF.